This T cell receptor beta chain was captured by sequencing in a study of PD-1 blockade in classical Hodgkin lymphoma. Points on this clone: Its antigen is not identified. Relative to the germline gene, one junction end is altered; a read error may explain this.

Generated by immunoSEQ multiplex PCR, the TCRdb table keeps only in-frame clones and is missing some. Of about 90,000 clones in the sample, approximately 90% were seen once. Sample time point: cycle 4 day 1 (C4D1), after about 6 weeks of nivolumab. Each of the patients experienced relapse following autologous stem cell transplantation, and their brentuximab vedotin exposure differed. Best response was recorded as complete response, partial response or progressive disease. Findings and limits, study-wide: No one has yet defined what causes the repertoire differences, which may be disease activity or prior therapy. Diversity in CD4+ TCRs, unlike that measured in CD8+ TCRs, had risen significantly by C4D1.

The sequence was collected from a human donor with classical Hodgkin lymphoma. The specimen comprised peripheral blood mononuclear cells (PBMCs), sampled before the fourth cycle of nivolumab.

CDR3: CASSFFSAGNTIYF. In DNA form, the CDR3 reads TGTGCCAGCAGCTTCTTTTCGGCTGGAAACACCATATATTTT. The chain employs TRBV5-1 and TRBJ1-3; no clear D. This CDR3 spans 14 amino acids. Germline CDR1 is SGHRS and CDR2 is YFSETQ.